The clone carrying this T cell receptor beta chain showed up just a few times. What it recognizes is unknown. This entry belongs to a study of T cells in localized non-small cell lung cancer. V lost 5 bases, J lost 5 bases, and 12 bases lay in between. Germline-derived CDR1 and CDR2 are SGHVS and FQNEAQ. CDR3 size: 13 residues. Study-level findings and limits: Out of the top 100 tumor clones, a median around 57 were seen in adjacent lung. Longer survival (overall) was linked to higher T cell density in blood.

Generated by immunoSEQ multiplex PCR, the TCRdb table keeps only in-frame clones and is missing some. In the table there are tens of thousands of clones, almost 85% of which are singletons. The rearrangement uses TRBV7-8 and TRBJ2-5; a possible D gene is TRBD2 (5 bases). The sequence came from a female donor of 60 years or more with stage I lung adenocarcinoma. This specimen was peripheral blood, taken before any cancer treatment. The CDR3 reads CASSPQTGETQYF. For the CDR3, the DNA is TGTGCCAGCAGCCCCCAAACGGGGGAGACCCAGTACTTC.